The 27 T cell receptor beta chains below all came from one sample that was sequenced in a study. Using its own MiXCR run on the RT-PCR reads, TCRdb lists one record per CDR3 protein. The data hold around 700,000 distinct CDR3 sequences, with about 14% observed a single time. Specimen: memory CD4+ T cells from blood. Receptor source: a female donor in good health, serving as a healthy control.

CDR3 sequence (DNA): TGCAGTGCTAGAGATGAGGGGGGCTACACCTTC. Its translation is CSARDEGGYTF. The V and J genes are TRBV20-1 and TRBJ1-2; D possibly corresponds to TRBD1 (5 bases). Germline V gene lookup returns CDR1 DFQATT and CDR2 SNEGSKA (reference sequence). The CDR3 has 11 amino acids. V was trimmed by 0 bases and J by 8 bases, leaving 7 bases between them.

Many counts were recorded for this clonotype. The chain couples TRBV9 to TRBJ2-7, with TRBD2 identical over 7 bases. The CDR3 is 17 amino acids. In germline, CDR1 is SGDLS, CDR2 YYNGEE. V shed 4 bases and J 3 bases; nucleotides not matched to a gene: 16. DNA for the CDR3: TGTGCCAGCAGCCCCCATGGTGGGAGGGTCGATATCTACGAGCAGTACTTC. As protein: CASSPHGGRVDIYEQYF. Filled out from reference TRBV9 and TRBJ2-7, the complete variable domain reads DSGVTQTPKHLITATGQRVTLRCSPRSGDLSVYWYQQSLDQGLQFLIQYYNGEERAKGNILERFSAQQFPDLHSELNLSSLELGDSALYFCASSPHGGRVDIYEQYFGPGTRLTVT.

CDR3 amino acids: CSVGNGGTEAFF. The CDR3 DNA sequence: TGCAGCGTGGGTAACGGTGGGACTGAAGCTTTCTTT. The gene calls are TRBV29-1 and TRBJ1-1; D is unclear. The CDR3 has 12 residues. The germline V gene has CDR1 SQVTM and CDR2 ANQGSEA. Trimming shortened V by 6 bases and J by 5 bases, and 13 bases separated the two germline ends.

This clonotype has only a few counts. The V call is TRBV24-1, the J call TRBJ2-5; 12 bases align to TRBD2. The CDR3 is 14 amino acids. V dropped 5 bases and J dropped 7; count of bases not matched to a gene: 4. Germline V gene lookup returns CDR1 KGHDR and CDR2 SFDVKD. CDR3: CATSASGRGGTQYF. The CDR3 coding sequence is TGTGCCACCAGTGCTAGCGGGAGGGGGGGGACCCAGTACTTC.

This clonotype appeared many times. V and J are TRBV7-9 and TRBJ2-3; D ambiguous. Germline assignment: CDR1 SEHNR and CDR2 FQNEAQ (reference sequence). The ends were cut back, 1 base at V and 4 bases at J, with 21 bases in the middle. CDR3 length: 18 amino acids. The CDR3 sequence is CASSLGRESNARADTQYF. The DNA for the CDR3 is TGTGCCAGCAGCTTAGGTCGCGAGTCAAACGCAAGGGCAGATACGCAGTATTTT. Full variable domain (missing parts from reference TRBV7-9 and TRBJ2-3): DTGVSQNPRHKITKRGQNVTFRCDPISEHNRLYWYRQTLGQGPEFLTYFQNEAQLEKSRLLSDRFSAERPKGSFSTLEIQRTEQGDSAMYLCASSLGRESNARADTQYFGPGTRLTVL.

About this clonotype itself: Its ends do not fully match the called genes, so a read error is possible. V is TRBV3-1 and J is TRBJ1-6; 9 bases agree with TRBD1. This CDR3 comprises 16 residues. Per the germline V gene, CDR1 is LGHDT and CDR2 is YNNKEL (reference sequence). The CDR3 sequence is CASSQDYGTGNSPFHF. CDR3 bases: TGTGCCAGCAGCCAAGACTATGGGACAGGGAATTCACCCTTCCACTTT. The variable domain in full, completed from reference TRBV3-1 and TRBJ1-6, reads DTAVSQTPKYLVTQMGNDKSIKCEQNLGHDTMYWYKQDSKKFLKIMFSYNNKELIINETVPNRFSPKSPDKAHLNLHINSLELGDSAVYFCASSQDYGTGNSPFHFGNGTRLTVT.

There are many counts of this clonotype. The chain has TRBV5-5 and TRBJ2-7, with D possibly TRBD1 on 6 matching bases. CDR3 size: 16 residues. CDR1 is SGHKS and CDR2 is YYEKEE in the germline V gene (reference sequence). Deletions cut 2 bases from V and 0 bases from J, with 15 bases between. The CDR3 DNA follows: TGTGCCAGCAGCTTTTATCACAGGGACACCTCCTACGAGCAGTACTTC. Protein: CASSFYHRDTSYEQYF.

The chain combines TRBV4-3 with TRBJ1-5, with D perhaps matching TRBD1 (5 bases). Germline loops: CDR1 LGHNA, CDR2 YSLEER. The CDR3 sequence is 14 residues long. V was trimmed by 1 base and J by 5 bases, leaving 9 bases between them. This CDR3 is CASSQAWGDQPQHF. CDR3 bases: TGCGCCAGCAGCCAAGCGTGGGGGGATCAGCCCCAGCATTTT.

There are a few counts of this clonotype. This chain joins TRBV29-1 and TRBJ2-5, with D perhaps TRBD2 (6 bases). The CDR3 is made up of 12 amino acids. Trimming pared 4 bases from V and 7 bases from J, leaving 13 bases between. Germline assignment: CDR1 SQVTM and CDR2 ANQGSEA. CDR3 DNA: TGCAGCGTTGGAGAGCAGGGAGGGACCCAGTACTTC. This gives the protein CSVGEQGGTQYF.

The V and J genes are TRBV6-5 and TRBJ2-3; 8 bases map to TRBD2. Germline V gene data show CDR1 as MNHEY and CDR2 as SVGAGI. Trimming at V came to 0 bases and at J to 0 bases, leaving 20 bases not matched to a gene. This CDR3 is built from 22 residues. The CDR3: CASSYSGGRPVGASTSTDTQYF. CDR3 nucleotide sequence: TGTGCCAGCAGTTACTCCGGCGGGAGGCCGGTTGGTGCCTCCACTAGCACAGATACGCAGTATTTT.

This clonotype was detected only a few times. The genes are TRBV20-1 and TRBJ1-5; D remains ambiguous. The CDR3 is made up of 14 amino acids. The V end was cut by 6 bases, the J end by 0 bases, with 12 bases between. Germline values: CDR1 DFQATT, CDR2 SNEGSKA (reference sequence). The CDR3 loop reads CSARITYSNQPQHF. Here the CDR3 DNA reads TGCAGTGCCCGCATTACCTATAGCAATCAGCCCCAGCATTTT.

This clonotype was seen at least ten times. J is TRBJ2-5 and V is TRBV12-3 or TRBV12-4; 8 bases fit TRBD2. The junction had 8 bases not matched to a gene; V was cut back by 6 bases and J by 5 bases. The CDR3 is 14 residues long. The CDR3 sequence is CASSPPGGRETQYF. CDR3 DNA: TGTGCCAGCAGCCCCCCTGGCGGGAGGGAGACCCAGTACTTC.

The sample holds a few counts of this clonotype. The gene calls are TRBV18 and TRBJ2-1, with TRBD1 matching over 7 bases. J lost 5 bases, V lost 2 bases, and 12 bases had no gene match. Per the germline V gene, CDR1 is KGHSH and CDR2 is LQKENI. CDR3 size: 17 residues. The CDR3 loop reads CASSPEQGFGTHNEQFF. The CDR3 bases are TGTGCCAGCTCACCAGAACAGGGGTTCGGGACCCACAATGAGCAGTTCTTC. The full variable domain, rest sourced from reference TRBV18 and TRBJ2-1, is NAGVMQNPRHLVRRRGQEARLRCSPMKGHSHVYWYRQLPEEGLKFMVYLQKENIIDESGMPKERFSAEFPKEGPSILRIQQVVRGDSAAYFCASSPEQGFGTHNEQFFGPGTRLTVL.

For the CDR3, the DNA is TGCAGTGCTTCAACCCCCAGCGGGGAGTACGAGCAGTACTTC. Its translation: CSASTPSGEYEQYF. V is TRBV20-1 and J is TRBJ2-7; 7 positions match TRBD2. CDR3 length equals 14 residues. The J segment lost 4 bases and the V segment lost 5 bases, leaving 11 bases of the junction unmatched. The germline CDR1 and CDR2 sequences are DFQATT and SNEGSKA (reference sequence).

This clonotype was counted once. This chain connects TRBV18 to TRBJ1-1; 10 positions match TRBD1. Germline V lookup: CDR1 KGHSH, CDR2 LQKENI. V trimming: 3 bases; J trimming: 6 bases; junction bases outside the gene matches: 7. The CDR3 is 15 residues long. CDR3 protein: CASSPYHGTGAEAFF. For the CDR3, the DNA is TGTGCCAGCTCACCTTACCATGGGACAGGGGCTGAAGCTTTCTTT. Complete variable domain (other parts from reference TRBV18 and TRBJ1-1): NAGVMQNPRHLVRRRGQEARLRCSPMKGHSHVYWYRQLPEEGLKFMVYLQKENIIDESGMPKERFSAEFPKEGPSILRIQQVVRGDSAAYFCASSPYHGTGAEAFFGQGTRLTVV.

Of note for this clonotype: The conserved phenylalanine or tryptophan is not found at the CDR3 terminus, so this likely reflects a read error. The V and J genes are TRBV12-3 or TRBV12-4 and TRBJ1-2, with D possibly TRBD1 on 6 matching bases. This CDR3 contains 15 residues. V shed 1 base and J shed 7 bases, with 16 bases lying between them. CDR3 amino acids: CASSLVGGTGTGYTL. The CDR3, as DNA: TGTGCCAGCAGTTTAGTCGGGGGCACCGGGACTGGCTACACCTTA.

In this sample, this clonotype turned up a few times. The gene calls are TRBV20-1 and TRBJ2-1; 8 bases align to TRBD1. The CDR3 spans 13 residues. V lost 6 bases to trimming and J lost 7 bases; unmatched junction nucleotides: 8. Germline V gene lookup returns CDR1 DFQATT and CDR2 SNEGSKA (reference sequence). The CDR3 sequence is CSARRDRTNEQFF. Here the CDR3 DNA reads TGCAGTGCGCGCCGGGACAGGACGAATGAGCAGTTCTTC.

This sequence joins TRBV12-3 or TRBV12-4 and TRBJ2-7; 11 positions agree with TRBD1. V gave up 5 bases and J gave up 8 bases; unmatched junction bases: 11. This CDR3 spans 15 amino acids. CDR3 sequence: CASSGGQGATVKQYF. In DNA form, the CDR3 reads TGTGCCAGCAGTGGCGGACAGGGGGCAACTGTCAAGCAGTACTTC.

This clonotype was counted at least ten times. The rearrangement uses TRBV6-6 and TRBJ1-3, with TRBD1 as a possible D gene (5 bases). V shed 6 bases and J shed 4 bases, with 16 bases lying between them. The germline V gene encodes CDR1 MNHNY and CDR2 SVGAGI (reference sequence). The CDR3 totals 15 residues. CDR3 in DNA: TGTGCCAGCAGCTCGACAGAAAGCCGCGGAAACACCATATATTTT. Its protein product is CASSSTESRGNTIYF.

This clonotype was seen repeatedly, ten times or more. The rearrangement joins TRBV7-2 to TRBJ2-1; 9 nucleotides line up with TRBD2. This CDR3 contains 15 residues. Germline V CDR1 and CDR2: SGHTA, FQGNSA. The junction had 3 bases not matched to a gene; V was cut back by 3 bases and J by 3 bases. The CDR3 loop is CASSFSGGLYNEQFF. The CDR3 DNA reads as TGTGCCAGCAGCTTTAGCGGGGGACTCTACAATGAGCAGTTCTTC.

This chain links TRBV5-1 with TRBJ2-7; tentative D call: TRBD1 (5 bases). Germline CDR1 SGHRS, CDR2 YFSETQ. The CDR3 spans 15 residues. Trimming stripped 4 bases from V and 1 base from J, with 15 bases between. DNA for the CDR3: TGCGCCAGCAGCCGAATCACAGGTTTTTCCTACGAGCAGTACTTC. It translates to CASSRITGFSYEQYF.

This clonotype was seen a few times. The CDR3 DNA is TGTGCCAGCAGTTACGGGGTGAGGGGAGCTACGCAGTATTTT. It is translated as CASSYGVRGATQYF. This chain uses TRBV6-2 or TRBV6-3 with TRBJ2-3; TRBD1 or TRBD2 may be the D gene (5 bases each). From germline, CDR1 is MNHEY and CDR2 SVGEGT. The CDR3 has 14 amino acids. V dropped 2 bases and J dropped 8 bases, with 14 bases sitting between them.

This clonotype was observed a few times. This chain connects TRBV7-2 to TRBJ2-2; D not resolved. The CDR3 sequence is 15 residues long. V lost 2 bases to trimming and J lost 0 bases, with 7 bases between them. Germline CDR1 SGHTA, CDR2 FQGNSA. The CDR3 loop is CASSLTASNTGELFF. CDR3 DNA: TGTGCCAGCAGCTTAACAGCATCGAACACCGGGGAGCTGTTTTTT.

This clonotype has only a few counts. J is TRBJ1-1 and V is TRBV2; D remains unclear. Looked up from germline, CDR1 is SNHLY and CDR2 is FYNNEI. CDR3 length equals 13 residues. V lost 3 bases and J 0 bases, leaving 5 bases between the germline ends. The CDR3 DNA reads as TGTGCCAGCAGTGAGGATATGAACACTGAAGCTTTCTTT. This encodes CASSEDMNTEAFF.

This clonotype turned up a few times. The chain joins TRBV6-5 to TRBJ2-7; D is tentatively TRBD1 or TRBD2 (6 bases each). Trimming pared 4 bases from V and 2 bases from J, leaving 15 bases between. Germline CDR1 and CDR2: MNHEY and SVGAGI. This CDR3 is 15 amino acids long. This CDR3 reads CASSFGGVIAYEQYF. In DNA, the CDR3 is TGTGCCAGCAGTTTCGGGGGCGTAATCGCCTACGAGCAGTACTTC.

The chain recombines TRBV6-5 with TRBJ2-6; 7 nucleotides agree with TRBD1. After removal of 7 bases from V and 2 bases from J, the junction contained 5 bases not matched to a gene. Germline V gene data show CDR1 as MNHEY and CDR2 as SVGAGI. The CDR3 totals 15 residues. This CDR3 is CASKDQGAGANVLTF. DNA of the CDR3: TGTGCCAGCAAAGACCAGGGGGCTGGGGCCAACGTCCTGACTTTC.

This clonotype was recorded a few times. The V call is TRBV3-1, the J call TRBJ2-2; TRBD2 aligns across 9 bases. CDR3 size: 15 residues. The V gene's germline CDR1 is LGHDT and CDR2 YNNKEL (reference sequence). After removal of 2 bases from V and 6 bases from J, the junction contained 4 bases not matched to a gene. The DNA for the CDR3 is TGTGCCAGCAGCCAATTAGCGGGAGACCCCGGGGAGCTGTTTTTT. This gives the protein CASSQLAGDPGELFF.